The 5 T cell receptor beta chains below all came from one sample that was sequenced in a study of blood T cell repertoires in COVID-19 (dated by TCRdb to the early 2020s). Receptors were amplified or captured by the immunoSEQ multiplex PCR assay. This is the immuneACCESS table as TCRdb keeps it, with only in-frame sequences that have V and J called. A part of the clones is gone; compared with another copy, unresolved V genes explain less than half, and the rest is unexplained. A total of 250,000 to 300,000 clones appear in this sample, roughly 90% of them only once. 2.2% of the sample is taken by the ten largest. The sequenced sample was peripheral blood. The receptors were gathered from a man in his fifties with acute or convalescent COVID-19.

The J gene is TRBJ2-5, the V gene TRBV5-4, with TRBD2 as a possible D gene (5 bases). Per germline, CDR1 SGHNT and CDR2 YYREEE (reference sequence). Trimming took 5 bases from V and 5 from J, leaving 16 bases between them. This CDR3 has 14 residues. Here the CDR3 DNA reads TGTGCCAGCAGTTACCCGGGGTCATGGGAGACCCAGTACTTC. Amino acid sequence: CASSYPGSWETQYF.

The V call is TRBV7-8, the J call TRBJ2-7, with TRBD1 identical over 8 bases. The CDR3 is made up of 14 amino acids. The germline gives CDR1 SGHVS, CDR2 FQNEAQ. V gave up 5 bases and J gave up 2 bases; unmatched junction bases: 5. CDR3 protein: CASSPGTGPYEQYF. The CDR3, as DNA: TGTGCCAGCAGCCCCGGGACAGGCCCCTACGAGCAGTACTTC. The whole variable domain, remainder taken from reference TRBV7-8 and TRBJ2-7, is GAGVSQSPRYKVAKRGQDVALRCDPISGHVSLFWYQQALGQGPEFLTYFQNEAQLDKSGLPSDRFFAERPEGSVSTLKIQRTQQEDSAVYLCASSPGTGPYEQYFGPGTRLTVT.

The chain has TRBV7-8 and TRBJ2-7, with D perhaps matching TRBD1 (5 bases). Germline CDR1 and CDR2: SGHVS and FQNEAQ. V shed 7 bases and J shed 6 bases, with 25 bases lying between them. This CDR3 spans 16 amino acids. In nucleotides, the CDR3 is TGTGCCAGCATCCCTAGGGTCCGGCAGAACCAGGGCGAGCAGTACTTC. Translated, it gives CASIPRVRQNQGEQYF.

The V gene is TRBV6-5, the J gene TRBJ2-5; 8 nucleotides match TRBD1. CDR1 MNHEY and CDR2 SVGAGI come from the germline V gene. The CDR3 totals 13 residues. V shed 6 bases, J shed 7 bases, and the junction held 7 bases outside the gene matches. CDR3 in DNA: TGTGCCAGCAGGGTGGACAGGGCAGGGACCCAGTACTTC. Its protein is CASRVDRAGTQYF.

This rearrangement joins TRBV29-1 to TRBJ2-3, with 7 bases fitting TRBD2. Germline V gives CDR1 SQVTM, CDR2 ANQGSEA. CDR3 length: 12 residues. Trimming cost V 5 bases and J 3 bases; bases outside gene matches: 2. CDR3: CSVREGTDTQYF. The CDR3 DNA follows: TGCAGCGTTAGGGAGGGGACAGATACGCAGTATTTT.